Listed below are T cell receptor beta chains from one sample, sequenced in a study of blood T cell repertoires in COVID-19. Profiled with immunoSEQ multiplex PCR; TCRdb holds only in-frame clones, not every one. The sample has about 120,000 clones, about 83% seen once. What was sequenced was PBMCs or T cells enriched from blood (not recorded which). These receptors originate from a woman under 40 who had recovered from COVID-19. Both conserved end residues are part of each CDR3. The D gene is left open where the match is weak. Rows may omit the clone size; those that give it use once, few, many or a size class.

TRBJ2-7,TRBD2,-,TRBV7-2,TGTGCCAGCAGCTTAGATAGCGGGACATCCTACGAGCAGTACTTC,CASSLDSGTSYEQYF
TRBJ2-3,-,few,TRBV19,TGTGCCAGTAGTCCACCCGGACTTACGCAGTATTTT,CASSPPGLTQYF
TRBJ2-1,TRBD2,-,TRBV14,TGTGCCAGCAGCCAACTAGCGGGAGGCGCTCTTAATGAGCAGTTCTTC,CASSQLAGGALNEQFF
TRBJ1-2,TRBD1,-,TRBV14,TGTGCCAGCAGCCAAACCAGGACAGGGACCTATGGCTACACCTTC,CASSQTRTGTYGYTF
TRBJ2-3,-,-,TRBV24-1,TGTGCCACCAGTGATTTATCAGGGGACACAGATACGCAGTATTTT,CATSDLSGDTDTQYF
TRBJ2-1,-,-,TRBV5-5,TGTGCCAGCAGCTTGGACGACCTAGCACGCCTCGATGAGCAGTTCTTC,CASSLDDLARLDEQFF
TRBJ1-4,-,once,TRBV2,TGTGCCAGCAGTGAGAGGAGACGGAGAAATGAAAAACTGTTTTTT,CASSERRRRNEKLFF
TRBJ1-6,-,-,TRBV3-1/TRBV3-2,TGTGCCAGCAGCCAAATTGGGCAGGGCAATTCACCCCTCCACTTT,CASSQIGQGNSPLHF
TRBJ2-1,TRBD2,-,TRBV7-8,TGTGCCAGCAGCCCCATGACTAGCGCGGCCTACAATGAGCAGTTCTTC,CASSPMTSAAYNEQFF
TRBJ2-2,TRBD2,-,TRBV6-8,TGTGCCAGCACCCTCGGGGTAGCGGGAGTGGGGTCGGGGGAGCTGTTTTTT,CASTLGVAGVGSGELFF